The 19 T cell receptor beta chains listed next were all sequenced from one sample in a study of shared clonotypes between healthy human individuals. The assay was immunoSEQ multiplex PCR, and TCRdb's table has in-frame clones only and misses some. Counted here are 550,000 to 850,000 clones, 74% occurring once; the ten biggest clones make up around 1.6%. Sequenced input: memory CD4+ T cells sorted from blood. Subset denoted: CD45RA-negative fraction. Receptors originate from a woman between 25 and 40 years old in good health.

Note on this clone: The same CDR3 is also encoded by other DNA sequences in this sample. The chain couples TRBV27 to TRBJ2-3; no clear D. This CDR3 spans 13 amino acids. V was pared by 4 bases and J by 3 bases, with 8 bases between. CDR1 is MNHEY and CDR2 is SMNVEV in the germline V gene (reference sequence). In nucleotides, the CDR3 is TGTGCCAGCAGTTCGACCCGAACAGATACGCAGTATTTT. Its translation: CASSSTRTDTQYF.

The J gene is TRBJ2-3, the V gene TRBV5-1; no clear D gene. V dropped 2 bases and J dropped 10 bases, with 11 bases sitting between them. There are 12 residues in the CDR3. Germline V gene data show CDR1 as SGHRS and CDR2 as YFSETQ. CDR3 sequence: CASSFGNRPQYF. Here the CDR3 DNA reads TGCGCCAGCAGCTTTGGCAACCGTCCGCAGTATTTT.

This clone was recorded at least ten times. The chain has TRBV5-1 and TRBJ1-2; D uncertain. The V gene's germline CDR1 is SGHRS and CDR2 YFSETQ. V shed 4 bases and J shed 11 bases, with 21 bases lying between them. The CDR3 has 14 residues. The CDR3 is CASSNVPEGGGYTF. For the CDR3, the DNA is TGCGCCAGCAGCAATGTACCGGAGGGAGGAGGATACACCTTC.

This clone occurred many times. The CDR3 reads CASSPDRGAGTDTQYF. CDR3 DNA: TGTGCCAGCAGCCCCGATCGGGGAGCGGGCACAGATACGCAGTATTTT. The chain employs TRBV21-1 and TRBJ2-3; TRBD2 reflects the table's D call only, with no check against the DNA. TRBV21-1 is deemed a pseudogene. The CDR3 extends over 16 amino acids.

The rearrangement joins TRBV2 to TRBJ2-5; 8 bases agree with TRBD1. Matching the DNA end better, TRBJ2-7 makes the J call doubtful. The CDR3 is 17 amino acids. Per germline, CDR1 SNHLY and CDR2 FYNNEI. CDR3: CASRGRNRQGTAYEQYF. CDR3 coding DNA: TGTGCCAGCAGGGGCCGCAATAGACAGGGGACGGCCTACGAGCAGTACTTC.

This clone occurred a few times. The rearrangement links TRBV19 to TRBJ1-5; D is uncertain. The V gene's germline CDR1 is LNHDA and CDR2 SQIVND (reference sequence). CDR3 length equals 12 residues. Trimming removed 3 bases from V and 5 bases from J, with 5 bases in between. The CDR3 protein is CASSIPHQPQHF. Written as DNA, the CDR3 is TGTGCCAGTAGTATCCCCCATCAGCCCCAGCATTTT.

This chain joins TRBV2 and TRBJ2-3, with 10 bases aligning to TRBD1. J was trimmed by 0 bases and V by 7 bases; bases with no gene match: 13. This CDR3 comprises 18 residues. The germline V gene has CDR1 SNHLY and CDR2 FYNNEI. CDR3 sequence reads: CASTRSRDRGYSTDTQYF. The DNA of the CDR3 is TGTGCCAGCACGCGGTCCCGGGACAGGGGATACAGCACAGATACGCAGTATTTT. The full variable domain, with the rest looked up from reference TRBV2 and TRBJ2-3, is EPEVTQTPSHQVTQMGQEVILRCVPISNHLYFYWYRQILGQKVEFLVSFYNNEISEKSEIFDDQFSVERPDGSNFTLKIRSTKLEDSAMYFCASTRSRDRGYSTDTQYFGPGTRLTVL.

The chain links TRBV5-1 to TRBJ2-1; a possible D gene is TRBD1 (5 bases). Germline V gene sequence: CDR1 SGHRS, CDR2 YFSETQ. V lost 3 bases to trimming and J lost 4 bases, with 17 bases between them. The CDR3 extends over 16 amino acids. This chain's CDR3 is CASSSRVGATYNEQFF. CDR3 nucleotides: TGCGCCAGCAGCTCCAGGGTAGGGGCCACATACAATGAGCAGTTCTTC. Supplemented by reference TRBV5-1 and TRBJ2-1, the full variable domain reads KAGVTQTPRYLIKTRGQQVTLSCSPISGHRSVSWYQQTPGQGLQFLFEYFSETQRNKGNFPGRFSGRQFSNSRSEMNVSTLELGDSALYLCASSSRVGATYNEQFFGPGTRLTVL.

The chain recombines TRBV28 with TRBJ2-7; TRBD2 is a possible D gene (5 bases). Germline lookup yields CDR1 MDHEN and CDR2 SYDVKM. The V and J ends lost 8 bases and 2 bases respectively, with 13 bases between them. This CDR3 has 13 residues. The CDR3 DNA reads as TGTGCCAGCCGGGGTGAGAACACCTACGAGCAGTACTTC. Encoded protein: CASRGENTYEQYF.

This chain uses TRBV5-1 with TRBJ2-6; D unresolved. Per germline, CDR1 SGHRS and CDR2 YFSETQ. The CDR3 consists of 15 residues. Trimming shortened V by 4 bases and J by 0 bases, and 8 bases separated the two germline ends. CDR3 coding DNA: TGCGCCAGCAGCCCCAGCCTCTCTGGGGCCAACGTCCTGACTTTC. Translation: CASSPSLSGANVLTF.

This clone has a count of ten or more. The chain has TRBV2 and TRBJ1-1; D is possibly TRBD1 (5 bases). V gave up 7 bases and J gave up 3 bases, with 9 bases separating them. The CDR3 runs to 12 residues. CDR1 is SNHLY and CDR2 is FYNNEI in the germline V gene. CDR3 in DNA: TGTGCCAGCACGCAGGGTCACACTGAAGCTTTCTTT. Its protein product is CASTQGHTEAFF.

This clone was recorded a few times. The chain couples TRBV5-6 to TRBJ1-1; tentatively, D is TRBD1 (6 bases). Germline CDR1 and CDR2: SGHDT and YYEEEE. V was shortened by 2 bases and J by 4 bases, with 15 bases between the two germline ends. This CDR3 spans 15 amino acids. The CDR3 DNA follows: TGTGCCAGCAGCTTATGGACGGCCAGGGGCACTGAAGCTTTCTTT. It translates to CASSLWTARGTEAFF.

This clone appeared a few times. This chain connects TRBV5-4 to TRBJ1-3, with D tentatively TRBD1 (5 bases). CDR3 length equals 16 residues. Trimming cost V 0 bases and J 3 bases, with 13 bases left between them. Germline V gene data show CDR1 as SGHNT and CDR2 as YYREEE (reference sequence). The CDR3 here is CASSLAGGTHGNTIYF. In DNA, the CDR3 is TGTGCCAGCAGCTTGGCGGGCGGGACCCATGGAAACACCATATATTTT.

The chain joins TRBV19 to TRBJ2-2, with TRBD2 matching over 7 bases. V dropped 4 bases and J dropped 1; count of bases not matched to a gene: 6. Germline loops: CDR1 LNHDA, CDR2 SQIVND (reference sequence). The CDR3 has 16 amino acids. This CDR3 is CASSRGGRMNTGELFF. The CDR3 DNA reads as TGTGCCAGTAGTAGGGGGGGACGGATGAACACCGGGGAGCTGTTTTTT.

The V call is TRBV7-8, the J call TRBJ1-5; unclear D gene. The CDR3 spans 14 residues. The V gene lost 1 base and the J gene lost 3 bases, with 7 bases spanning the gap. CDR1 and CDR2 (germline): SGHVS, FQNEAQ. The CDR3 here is CASSLGRINQPQHF. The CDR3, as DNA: TGTGCCAGCAGCTTAGGGCGGATCAATCAGCCCCAGCATTTT.

The CDR3 nucleotides are TGTGCCAGCAGTGAAGCGGAACCATTACAGAGCTCCTACGAGCAGTACTTC. This sequence encodes CASSEAEPLQSSYEQYF. V and J are TRBV2 and TRBJ2-7, with D unresolved. V was cut by 0 bases and J by 0 bases, with 15 bases left in between. Germline CDR1 reads SNHLY; CDR2 reads FYNNEI. The CDR3 runs to 17 residues.

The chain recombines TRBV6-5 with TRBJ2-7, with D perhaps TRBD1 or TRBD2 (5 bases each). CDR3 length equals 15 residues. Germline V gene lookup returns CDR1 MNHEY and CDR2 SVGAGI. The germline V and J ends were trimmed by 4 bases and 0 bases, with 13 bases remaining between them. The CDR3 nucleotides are TGTGCCAGCAGTTCGGGGACCACGAGCTCCTACGAGCAGTACTTC. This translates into CASSSGTTSSYEQYF.

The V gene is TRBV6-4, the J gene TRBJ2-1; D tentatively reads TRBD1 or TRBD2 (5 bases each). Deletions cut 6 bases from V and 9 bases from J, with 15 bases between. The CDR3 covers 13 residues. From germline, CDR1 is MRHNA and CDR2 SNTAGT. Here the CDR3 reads CASSFQGEGEQFF. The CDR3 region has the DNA TGTGCCAGCAGCTTTCAGGGAGAGGGTGAGCAGTTCTTC.

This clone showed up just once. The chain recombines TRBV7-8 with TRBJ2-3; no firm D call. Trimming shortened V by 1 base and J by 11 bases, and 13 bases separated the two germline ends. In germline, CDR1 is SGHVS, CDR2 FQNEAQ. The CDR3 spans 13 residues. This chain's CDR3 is CASSLGARPKQYF. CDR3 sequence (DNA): TGTGCCAGCAGCTTAGGGGCCCGGCCAAAGCAGTATTTT.